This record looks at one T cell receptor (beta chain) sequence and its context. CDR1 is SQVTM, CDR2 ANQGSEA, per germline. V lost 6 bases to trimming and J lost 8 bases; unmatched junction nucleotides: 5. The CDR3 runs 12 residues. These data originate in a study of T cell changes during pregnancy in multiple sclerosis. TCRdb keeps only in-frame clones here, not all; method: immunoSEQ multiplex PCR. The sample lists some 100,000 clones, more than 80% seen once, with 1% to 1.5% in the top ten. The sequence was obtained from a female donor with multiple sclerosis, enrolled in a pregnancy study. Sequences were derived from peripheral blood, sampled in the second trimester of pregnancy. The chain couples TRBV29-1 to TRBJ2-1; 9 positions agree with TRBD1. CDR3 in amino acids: CSVGQGSYEQFF. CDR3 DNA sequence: TGCAGCGTGGGACAGGGCAGTTATGAGCAGTTCTTC.